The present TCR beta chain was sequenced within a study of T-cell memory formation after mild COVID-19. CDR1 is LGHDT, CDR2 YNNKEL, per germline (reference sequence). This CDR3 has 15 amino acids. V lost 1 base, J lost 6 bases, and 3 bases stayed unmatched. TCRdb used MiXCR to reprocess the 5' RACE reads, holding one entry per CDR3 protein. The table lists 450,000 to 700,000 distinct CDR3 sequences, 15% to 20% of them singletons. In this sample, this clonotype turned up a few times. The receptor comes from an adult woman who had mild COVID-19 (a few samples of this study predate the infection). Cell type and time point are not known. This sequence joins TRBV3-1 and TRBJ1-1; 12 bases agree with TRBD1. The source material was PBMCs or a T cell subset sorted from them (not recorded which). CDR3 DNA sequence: TGTGCCAGCAGCCAAGGGGGACAGGGGGCTGCTGAAGCTTTCTTT. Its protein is CASSQGGQGAAEAFF.